This T cell receptor (beta chain) originates from a study of shared clonotypes between healthy human individuals. Findings and limits, study-wide: Clonotype sharing among the donors was expected to vary with sequencing depth. Naive subsets typically showed greater estimated richness than memory subsets. Although depth was large, rarefaction showed that sequencing of the sorted subsets was incomplete.

The genomic DNA of each subset was split evenly across several immunoSEQ plates. Here immunoSEQ multiplex PCR was the method, and the copy in TCRdb shows in-frame clones only, minus some. The sample has approximately 2.3 million clones, just over 90% seen once. CDR1 and CDR2 from the germline V gene are MNHEY and SVGAGI. Trimming pared 0 bases from V and 6 bases from J, leaving 11 bases between. This CDR3 has 15 amino acids. Points on this clone: Its antigen is not identified.

Sample: naive CD4+ T cells from PBMCs. Documented subset: CD45RA+ positively selected. The rearrangement joins TRBV6-5 to TRBJ2-2; D not resolved. The TCR comes from a man between 18 and 35 years old in good health. Some clones in this sample may be carry-over from other donors' samples. The CDR3 protein is CASSYSKAQSGELFF. The CDR3 DNA follows: TGTGCCAGCAGTTACTCGAAGGCCCAGTCCGGGGAGCTGTTTTTT.